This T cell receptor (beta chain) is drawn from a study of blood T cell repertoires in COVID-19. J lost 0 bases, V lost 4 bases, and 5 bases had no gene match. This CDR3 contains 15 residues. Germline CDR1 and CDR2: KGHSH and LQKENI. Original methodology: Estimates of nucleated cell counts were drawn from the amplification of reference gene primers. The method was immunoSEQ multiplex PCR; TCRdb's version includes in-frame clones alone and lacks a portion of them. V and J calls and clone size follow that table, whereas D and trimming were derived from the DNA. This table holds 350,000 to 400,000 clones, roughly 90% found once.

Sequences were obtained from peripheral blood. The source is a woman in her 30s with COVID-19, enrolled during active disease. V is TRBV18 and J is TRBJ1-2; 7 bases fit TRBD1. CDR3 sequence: CASSQGALANYGYTF. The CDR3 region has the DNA TGTGCCAGCTCACAGGGGGCCCTAGCTAACTATGGCTACACCTTC.